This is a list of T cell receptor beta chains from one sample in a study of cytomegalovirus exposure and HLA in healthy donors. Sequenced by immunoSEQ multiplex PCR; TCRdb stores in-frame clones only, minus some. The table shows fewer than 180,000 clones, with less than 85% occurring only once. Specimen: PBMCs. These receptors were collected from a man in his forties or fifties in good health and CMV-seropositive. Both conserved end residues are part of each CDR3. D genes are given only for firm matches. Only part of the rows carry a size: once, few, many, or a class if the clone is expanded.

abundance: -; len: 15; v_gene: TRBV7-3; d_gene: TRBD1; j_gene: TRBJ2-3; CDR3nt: TGTGCCAGCAGCTTAGAAACAGGGGGACGAGATACGCAGTATTTT; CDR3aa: CASSLETGGRDTQYF
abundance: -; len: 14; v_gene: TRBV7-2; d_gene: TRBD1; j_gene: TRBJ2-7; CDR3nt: TGTGCCAGCAGCCGTAATCGGGACAGTCTCGAGCAGTACTTC; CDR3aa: CASSRNRDSLEQYF
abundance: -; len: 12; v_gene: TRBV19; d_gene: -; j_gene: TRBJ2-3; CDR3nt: TGTGCCAGTAGTATCGTATTTGATACGCAGTATTTT; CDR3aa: CASSIVFDTQYF
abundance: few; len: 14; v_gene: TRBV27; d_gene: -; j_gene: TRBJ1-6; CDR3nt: TGTGCCAGCAGCGGTAGCTCCTATAATTCACCCCTCCACTTT; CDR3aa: CASSGSSYNSPLHF
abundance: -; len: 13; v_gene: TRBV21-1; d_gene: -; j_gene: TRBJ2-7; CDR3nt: TGTGCCAGCAACGCGCGCTACTCCTACGAGCAGTACTTC; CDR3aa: CASNARYSYEQYF
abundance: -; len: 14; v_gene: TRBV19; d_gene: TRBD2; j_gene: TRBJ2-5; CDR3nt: TGTGCCAGTAGGGGGGCTAGCGGGACTGGGACCCAGTACTTC; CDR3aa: CASRGASGTGTQYF
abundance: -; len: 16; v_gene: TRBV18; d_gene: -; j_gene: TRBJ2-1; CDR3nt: TGTGCCAGCTCACCACCGGCACAGAGCTCCTACAATGAGCAGTTCTTC; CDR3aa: CASSPPAQSSYNEQFF
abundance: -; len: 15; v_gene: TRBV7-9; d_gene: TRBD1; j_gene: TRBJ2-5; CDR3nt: TGTGCCAGCAGCGGTATCGGACAGGTCGAAGAGACCCAGTACTTC; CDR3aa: CASSGIGQVEETQYF
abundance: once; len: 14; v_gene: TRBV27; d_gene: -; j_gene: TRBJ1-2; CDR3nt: TGTGCCAGCAGTTTAGGACCGGGGGGTTATGGCTACACCTTC; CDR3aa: CASSLGPGGYGYTF
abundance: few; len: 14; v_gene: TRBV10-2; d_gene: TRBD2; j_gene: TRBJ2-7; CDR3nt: TGCGCCAGCAACAGGCCTAGCGGGGGCCGGGAGCAGTACTTC; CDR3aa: CASNRPSGGREQYF
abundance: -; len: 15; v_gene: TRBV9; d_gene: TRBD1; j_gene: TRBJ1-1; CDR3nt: TGTGCCAGCAGCTCAACGACAGGGTTAGGGACTGAAGCTTTCTTT; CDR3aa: CASSSTTGLGTEAFF
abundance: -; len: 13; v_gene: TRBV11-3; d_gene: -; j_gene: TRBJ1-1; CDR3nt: TGTGCCAGCAGTCTCAGGGAGAACACTGAAGCTTTCTTT; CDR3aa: CASSLRENTEAFF
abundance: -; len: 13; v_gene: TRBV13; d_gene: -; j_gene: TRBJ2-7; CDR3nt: TGTGCCAGCAGCTTAGTTGGGCTAAACGAGCAGTACTTC; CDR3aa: CASSLVGLNEQYF
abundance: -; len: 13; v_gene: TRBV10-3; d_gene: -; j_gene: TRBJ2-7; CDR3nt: TGTGCCATCAGTGATACAGCAGTCTACGAGCAGTACTTC; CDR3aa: CAISDTAVYEQYF
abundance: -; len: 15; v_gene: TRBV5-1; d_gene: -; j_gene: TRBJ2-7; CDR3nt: TGCGCCAGCAGCTTGGATCAAGCGGGTCCCTACGAGCAGTACTTC; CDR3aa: CASSLDQAGPYEQYF
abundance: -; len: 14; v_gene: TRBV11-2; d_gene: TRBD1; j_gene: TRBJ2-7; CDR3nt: TGTGCCAGCAGCTTAGGGACAGGGGGCTACGAGCAGTACTTC; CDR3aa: CASSLGTGGYEQYF
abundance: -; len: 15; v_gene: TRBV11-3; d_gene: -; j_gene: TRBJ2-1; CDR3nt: TGTGCCAGCAGCTTACAGGGCGCAAAAAACAATGAGCAGTTCTTC; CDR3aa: CASSLQGAKNNEQFF
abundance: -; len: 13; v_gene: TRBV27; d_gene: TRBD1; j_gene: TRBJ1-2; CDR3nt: TGTGCCAGCAGTTTAAACAGGGGGGGTGGCTACACCTTC; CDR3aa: CASSLNRGGGYTF
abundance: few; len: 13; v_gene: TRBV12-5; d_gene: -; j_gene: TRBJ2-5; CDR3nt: TGTGCTAGTGGTCCGCCGACAGGAGGGACCCAGTACTTC; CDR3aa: CASGPPTGGTQYF
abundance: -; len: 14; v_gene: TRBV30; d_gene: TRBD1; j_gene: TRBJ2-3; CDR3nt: TGTGCCTGGTCGGACAGGACGGGACGAGATACGCAGTATTTT; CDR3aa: CAWSDRTGRDTQYF
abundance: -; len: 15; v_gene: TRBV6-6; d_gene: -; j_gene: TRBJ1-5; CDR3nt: TGTGCCAGCAGAAGGACAAGCCATAGCAATCAGCCCCAGCATTTT; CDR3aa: CASRRTSHSNQPQHF
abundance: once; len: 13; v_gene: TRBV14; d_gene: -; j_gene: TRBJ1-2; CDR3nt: TGTGCCAGCAGCCGGGCAGGGAACTATGGCTACACCTTC; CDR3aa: CASSRAGNYGYTF
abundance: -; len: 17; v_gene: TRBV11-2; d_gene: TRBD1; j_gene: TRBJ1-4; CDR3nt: TGTGCCAGCAGCCCGGTGGACAGGGGACCAATCAATGAAAAACTGTTTTTT; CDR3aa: CASSPVDRGPINEKLFF
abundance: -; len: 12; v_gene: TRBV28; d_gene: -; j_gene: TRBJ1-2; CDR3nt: TGTGCCAGCAGAAAAAGACAGTCTGGCTACACCTTC; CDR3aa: CASRKRQSGYTF
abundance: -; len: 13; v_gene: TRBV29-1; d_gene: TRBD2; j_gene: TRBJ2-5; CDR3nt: TGCAGCGCCGCGGGGGACGGCCAAGAGACCCAGTACTTC; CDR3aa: CSAAGDGQETQYF
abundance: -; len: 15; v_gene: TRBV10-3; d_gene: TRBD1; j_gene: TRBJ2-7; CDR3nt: TGTGCCACCAGAGCTACGGGACAGGGGAGTCACGAGCAGTACTTC; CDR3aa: CATRATGQGSHEQYF
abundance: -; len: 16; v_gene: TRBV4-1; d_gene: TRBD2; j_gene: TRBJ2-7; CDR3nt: TGCGCCAGCAGCCAAGAAGGCCTAGCGGGAGTCCACGAGCAGTACTTC; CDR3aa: CASSQEGLAGVHEQYF
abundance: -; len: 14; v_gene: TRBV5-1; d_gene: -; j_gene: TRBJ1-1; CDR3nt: TGCGCCAGCAGCAGGGCCGGGATGAACACTGAAGCTTTCTTT; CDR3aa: CASSRAGMNTEAFF
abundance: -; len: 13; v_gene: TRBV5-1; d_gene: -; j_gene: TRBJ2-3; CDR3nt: TGCGCCAGCAGCTTTCTTGGCACAGATACGCAGTATTTT; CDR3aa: CASSFLGTDTQYF
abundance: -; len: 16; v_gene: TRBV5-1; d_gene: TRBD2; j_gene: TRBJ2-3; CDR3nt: TGCGCCAGCAGCTTGCGTTGGCGGGAGGCAGCAGATACGCAGTATTTT; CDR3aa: CASSLRWREAADTQYF
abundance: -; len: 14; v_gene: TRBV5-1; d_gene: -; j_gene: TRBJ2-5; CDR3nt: TGCGCCAGCAGCTTTACCCCAGGGTCAGAGACCCAGTACTTC; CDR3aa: CASSFTPGSETQYF
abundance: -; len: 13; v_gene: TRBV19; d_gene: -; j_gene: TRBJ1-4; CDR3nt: TGTGCCAGTAGCGTTGGGGCTGGTGAAAAACTGTTTTTT; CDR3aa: CASSVGAGEKLFF
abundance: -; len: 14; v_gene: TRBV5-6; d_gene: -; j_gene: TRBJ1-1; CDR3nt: TGTGCCAGCAGCGCTACAGGGTTGGGGTCTGAAGCTTTCTTT; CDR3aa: CASSATGLGSEAFF
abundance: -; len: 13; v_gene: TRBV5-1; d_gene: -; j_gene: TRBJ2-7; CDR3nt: TGCGCCAGCAGCTTGGGGGGGCCTTACGAGCAGTACTTC; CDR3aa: CASSLGGPYEQYF
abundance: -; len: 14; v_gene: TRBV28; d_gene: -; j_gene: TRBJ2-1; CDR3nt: TGTGCCAGCACAAGACATAACTCCTACAATGAGCAGTTCTTC; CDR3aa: CASTRHNSYNEQFF
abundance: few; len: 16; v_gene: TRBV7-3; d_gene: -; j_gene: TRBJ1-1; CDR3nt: TGTGCCAGCAGCCTTACTACCCCTGGGGCAAATACTGAAGCTTTCTTT; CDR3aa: CASSLTTPGANTEAFF
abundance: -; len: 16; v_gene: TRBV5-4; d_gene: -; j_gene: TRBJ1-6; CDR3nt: TGTGCCAGCAGTTCAGGGCAGGCTTCCTATAATTCACCCCTCCACTTT; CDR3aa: CASSSGQASYNSPLHF
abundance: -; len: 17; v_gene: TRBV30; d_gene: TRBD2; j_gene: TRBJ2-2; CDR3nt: TGTGCCTGGGGACTAGCGGGAGGGCCGCGAAACACCGGGGAGCTGTTTTTT; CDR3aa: CAWGLAGGPRNTGELFF
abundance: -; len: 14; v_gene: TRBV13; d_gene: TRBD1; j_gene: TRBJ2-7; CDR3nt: TGTGCCAGCACCGGACAGGGAGCGAGCTACGAGCAGTACTTC; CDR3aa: CASTGQGASYEQYF
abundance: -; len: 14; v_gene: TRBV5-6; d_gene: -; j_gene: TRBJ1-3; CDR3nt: TGTGCCAGCAGCCCACAGGTTTCCGGAAACACCATATATTTT; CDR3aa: CASSPQVSGNTIYF
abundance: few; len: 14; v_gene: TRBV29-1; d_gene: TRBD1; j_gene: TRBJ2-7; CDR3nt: TGCAGCGTCCTCGACAGGGGGCTCGTATACGAGCAGTACTTC; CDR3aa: CSVLDRGLVYEQYF